The entry that follows covers one T cell receptor (beta chain) sequence. The antigen remains undetermined. The data are from a study of shared clonotypes between healthy human individuals. Whole-study results and caveats: The rarefaction results pointed to incomplete sorted-subset sequencing despite large depth.

The genomic DNA of each subset was split evenly across several immunoSEQ plates. Per the study methods: Junction-only sequences without quality scores were provided by ImmunoSEQ, so filtering was different. Sequencing was performed with immunoSEQ multiplex PCR; in TCRdb, only in-frame clones are kept and a portion is missing. D and trimming were read from the DNA, whereas the V and J calls and clone size are those reported in that table. The table records hundreds of thousands of clones, 60% to 75% of them present only once. The specimen sequenced was memory CD4+ T cells sorted from blood. This sample's subset: CD45RA-negative fraction. This receptor was obtained from a woman aged 30 to 39 in good health.

CDR3 amino acids: CASSPGGRGRGRTEAFF. In DNA, the CDR3 is TGTGCCAGCAGCCCCGGAGGCAGGGGGCGAGGTAGGACTGAAGCTTTCTTT. V is TRBV7-2 and J is TRBJ1-1; the match to TRBD1 covers 8 bases. V lost 5 bases, J lost 5 bases, and 16 bases stayed unmatched. The CDR3 is 17 amino acids. Germline V gene data show CDR1 as SGHTA and CDR2 as FQGNSA.